Listed here are 9 T cell receptor beta chains from one sample, sequenced in a study of blood T cells in healthy people across ages. Sample-barcoded 5' priming and a J-beta primer mix drove a second PCR of 7 to 11 cycles. TCRdb processed the 5' RACE reads anew with MiXCR; each CDR3 protein has one entry. The sample yields 800,000 to 900,000 distinct CDR3 sequences, about 59% seen once. Sequenced sample: blood. The receptors here all came from a young man in good health.

This clonotype was found a few times. V gene TRBV5-1 combines with J gene TRBJ2-1, with TRBD2 matching 12 bases. The J segment lost 3 bases and the V segment lost 3 bases, leaving 1 base of the junction unmatched. Germline V gene sequence: CDR1 SGHRS, CDR2 YFSETQ. The CDR3 has 15 residues. The CDR3 coding sequence is TGCGCCAGCAGCTGGACTAGCGGGGTCTACAATGAGCAGTTCTTC. The encoded protein is CASSWTSGVYNEQFF.

The chain employs TRBV2 and TRBJ2-4; tentative D call: TRBD2 (5 bases). With the DNA end fitting TRBJ2-5 better, the J assignment may be wrong. CDR3 length: 12 amino acids. CDR1 and CDR2 from the germline V gene are SNHLY and FYNNEI. CDR3 amino acids: CASSVGRETQYF. The CDR3 DNA reads as TGTGCCAGCAGTGTGGGGAGAGAGACCCAGTACTTC.

The J gene is TRBJ2-5, the V gene TRBV7-2, with unresolved D. Germline V gene lookup returns CDR1 SGHTA and CDR2 FQGNSA. V dropped 1 base and J dropped 6 bases, with 6 bases sitting between them. The CDR3 loop spans 12 amino acids. CDR3 nucleotides: TGTGCCAGCAGCTTAGAGTTCCAGACCCAGTACTTC. Its translation: CASSLEFQTQYF.

The chain has TRBV20-1 and TRBJ2-7; D not resolved. Trimming took off 1 base at V and 2 bases at J, with 9 bases between the two ends. The germline CDR1 and CDR2 sequences are DFQATT and SNEGSKA (reference sequence). The CDR3 length is 13 residues. Here the CDR3 DNA reads TGCAGTGCTAGAGGGGTGGTCCCCTACGAGCAGTACTTC. As protein: CSARGVVPYEQYF.

This clonotype was seen many times. The genes are TRBV29-1 and TRBJ2-7, with TRBD2 matching 9 bases. CDR1 is SQVTM and CDR2 is ANQGSEA in the germline V gene. The ends lost 3 bases at V and 3 bases at J; junction bases unmatched: 3. The CDR3 contains 13 residues. The CDR3 DNA follows: TGCAGCGTTGACGGCGGGGGGGTCTACGAGCAGTACTTC. Protein product: CSVDGGGVYEQYF.

This clonotype was picked up a small number of times. This chain links TRBV6-1 with TRBJ1-2; D is uncertain. This CDR3 has 13 residues. Deletions cut 3 bases from V and 5 bases from J, with 10 bases between. Germline V gives CDR1 MNHNS, CDR2 SASEGT. The CDR3 spells CASSDSTGYGYTF. The CDR3 DNA reads as TGTGCCAGCAGTGATTCGACGGGATATGGCTACACCTTC.

The CDR3 sequence is CSARNPGGGARDTQYF. In nucleotides, the CDR3 is TGCAGTGCTAGAAACCCAGGGGGAGGGGCGAGAGATACGCAGTATTTT. V usage is TRBV20-1 and J usage is TRBJ2-3; D may correspond to TRBD1 or TRBD2 (7 bases each). Per germline, CDR1 DFQATT and CDR2 SNEGSKA (reference sequence). The CDR3 contains 16 residues. V was pared by 2 bases and J by 5 bases, with 20 bases between.

This rearrangement joins TRBV4-3 to TRBJ2-2, with TRBD2 identical over 10 bases. Unmatched junction bases numbered 3, after V lost 2 bases and J lost 0 bases. This CDR3 has 17 amino acids. Germline loops: CDR1 LGHNA, CDR2 YSLEER. CDR3 coding DNA: TGCGCCAGCAGCCAACCCCTAGCGGGGGCGAACACCGGGGAGCTGTTTTTT. Translating it yields CASSQPLAGANTGELFF.

This chain connects TRBV6-5 to TRBJ1-1, with TRBD1 identical over 7 bases. The CDR3 length is 14 residues. The germline gives CDR1 MNHEY, CDR2 SVGAGI. J lost 5 bases, V lost 5 bases, and 8 bases had no gene match. The CDR3 coding sequence is TGTGCCAGCAGTCTAACAGGGGTTGTGACTGAAGCTTTCTTT. This sequence encodes CASSLTGVVTEAFF.